This TCR beta chain comes out of a study of blood T cell repertoires in COVID-19. The overall study: Spain, Italy and the United States supplied samples that represented acute and convalescent COVID-19. PBMCs, B-cell-depleted T cells, or T cells provided the cDNA or gDNA that made up the material.

The count of this clone is one. This CDR3 comprises 14 residues. CDR1 and CDR2 from the germline V gene are SGHRS and YFSETQ. V was cut by 4 bases and J by 2 bases, with 13 bases left in between. Original handling: Using reference gene primer amplification, nucleated cell counts were estimated. The repertoire was sequenced with immunoSEQ multiplex PCR; TCRdb's copy has only in-frame clones and lacks some. V, J and clone size were drawn from that table, and D and trimming were deduced from the DNA. This table has under 200,000 clones, approximately 86% appearing once. Sequences were obtained from peripheral blood. The chain links TRBV5-1 to TRBJ2-7, with unresolved D. This clonotype was obtained from a man between 70 and 80 years old with acute or convalescent COVID-19. Written as DNA, the CDR3 is TGCGCCAGCAGCCCTGGCGGTACCACCTACGAGCAGTACTTC. Its translation: CASSPGGTTYEQYF.